Below are 24 T cell receptor beta chains sequenced from a single sample in a study of OX40 agonist ivuxolimab in advanced cancers. The data were produced by immunoSEQ multiplex PCR, yet TCRdb's version contains in-frame clones alone and is incomplete. The data contain roughly 27,000 clones, 65% to 90% of them singletons. The specimen comprised CD4+ or CD8+ T cells sorted from blood, sampled in a trial of the OX40 agonist ivuxolimab. The receptor source for this set is an adult with an advanced solid tumor such as melanoma, head and neck, liver or kidney cancer.

This chain links TRBV14 with TRBJ2-5; unclear D gene. Per the germline V gene, CDR1 is SGHDN and CDR2 is FVKESK. The CDR3 is 13 amino acids. V lost 5 bases and J 5 bases, leaving 12 bases between the germline ends. CDR3 nucleotides: TGTGCCAGCAGCGTAAGGCTGATGGAGACCCAGTACTTC. Protein product: CASSVRLMETQYF.

V is TRBV9 and J is TRBJ2-3, with 7 bases lining up with TRBD2. Germline lookup yields CDR1 SGDLS and CDR2 YYNGEE. The CDR3 contains 15 residues. V dropped 4 bases and J dropped 2; count of bases not matched to a gene: 7. CDR3 sequence (DNA): TGTGCCAGCAGCCTCTACAGCGGGGACACAGATACGCAGTATTTT. As protein: CASSLYSGDTDTQYF. The full variable domain, completed using reference TRBV9 and TRBJ2-3, is DSGVTQTPKHLITATGQRVTLRCSPRSGDLSVYWYQQSLDQGLQFLIQYYNGEERAKGNILERFSAQQFPDLHSELNLSSLELGDSALYFCASSLYSGDTDTQYFGPGTRLTVL.

This sequence joins TRBV28 and TRBJ1-1; 7 positions agree with TRBD1. In germline, CDR1 is MDHEN, CDR2 SYDVKM. The CDR3 is 16 amino acids. With 6 bases clipped from V and 2 bases from J, the junction kept 12 bases outside the gene matches. CDR3 in DNA: TGTGCCAGCAGGATAAGGGGGCAGCCCGAAAACACTGAAGCTTTCTTT. Its protein is CASRIRGQPENTEAFF.

The chain combines TRBV19 with TRBJ1-1; a possible D gene is TRBD1 (5 bases). Per germline, CDR1 LNHDA and CDR2 SQIVND (reference sequence). V dropped 7 bases and J dropped 0 bases, with 18 bases sitting between them. The CDR3 has 16 amino acids. CDR3 DNA: TGTGCCAGTAAAATTCGGGGGGTCGGGATGAACACTGAAGCTTTCTTT. It encodes CASKIRGVGMNTEAFF. Using reference TRBV19 and TRBJ1-1 for the parts outside the CDR3, the full variable domain is DGGITQSPKYLFRKEGQNVTLSCEQNLNHDAMYWYRQDPGQGLRLIYYSQIVNDFQKGDIAEGYSVSREKKESFPLTVTSAQKNPTAFYLCASKIRGVGMNTEAFFGQGTRLTVV.

In this sample, this clone turned up a few times. The gene calls are TRBV28 and TRBJ1-4; D ambiguous. Germline-derived CDR1 and CDR2 are MDHEN and SYDVKM. CDR3 length equals 14 residues. Trimming took off 3 bases at V and 13 bases at J, with 18 bases between the two ends. CDR3 coding DNA: TGTGCCAGCAGTTTGTCCAGAACCCAAGGAGGACTGTTTTTT. Translating it yields CASSLSRTQGGLFF. The whole variable domain, remainder taken from reference TRBV28 and TRBJ1-4, is DVKVTQSSRYLVKRTGEKVFLECVQDMDHENMFWYRQDPGLGLRLIYFSYDVKMKEKGDIPEGYSVSREKKERFSLILESASTNQTSMYLCASSLSRTQGGLFFGSGTQLSVL.

This clone was detected only once. The chain employs TRBV11-3 and TRBJ2-2; 7 nucleotides agree with TRBD2. From germline, CDR1 is SGHNT and CDR2 YENEEA. J gave up 6 bases and V 4 bases, and 14 bases lay outside the gene matches. This CDR3 contains 17 residues. Here the CDR3 DNA reads TGTGCCAGCAGCTCTACCCGGGGACTATCAAGGGCCGGGGAGCTGTTTTTT. It is translated as CASSSTRGLSRAGELFF.

V usage is TRBV27 and J usage is TRBJ2-3; D gene uncertain. Trimming cost V 3 bases and J 2 bases, with 6 bases left between them. This CDR3 has 13 residues. The V gene's germline CDR1 is MNHEY and CDR2 SMNVEV (reference sequence). The CDR3 DNA reads as TGTGCCAGCAGTTTCCGGTCCACAGATACGCAGTATTTT. Its protein is CASSFRSTDTQYF.

Written as DNA, the CDR3 is TGTGCCAGCAGCCAGGACAGAAAATTCTATGGCTACACCTTC. Encoded protein: CASSQDRKFYGYTF. The chain uses TRBV7-8 and TRBJ1-2; tentative D call: TRBD1 (6 bases). V dropped 5 bases and J dropped 4 bases, with 14 bases sitting between them. The CDR3 runs to 14 residues. CDR1 and CDR2 (germline): SGHVS, FQNEAQ.

V usage is TRBV7-9 and J usage is TRBJ2-2, with 9 bases that match TRBD2. The CDR3 is 16 amino acids. With V trimmed by 4 bases and J by 0 bases, 3 bases remained unmatched. Germline-derived CDR1 and CDR2 are SEHNR and FQNEAQ (reference sequence). The CDR3 DNA sequence: TGTGCCAGCAGCTCGGGACTAGCCTCGAACACCGGGGAGCTGTTTTTT. It yields the protein CASSSGLASNTGELFF.

The rearrangement joins TRBV4-1 to TRBJ2-7, with D unclear. V was cut by 4 bases and J by 7 bases, with 14 bases left in between. The CDR3 is 13 amino acids. The V gene's germline CDR1 is MGHRA and CDR2 YSYEKL. This CDR3 reads CASSPLESEEQYF. CDR3 nucleotide sequence: TGCGCCAGCAGCCCCCTGGAGAGCGAAGAGCAGTACTTC.

This clone was seen a handful of times. The chain is built from TRBV18 and TRBJ2-1; D is possibly TRBD1 (6 bases). Germline V CDR1 and CDR2: KGHSH, LQKENI. Trimming removed 6 bases at V and 0 bases at J, with 15 bases between. CDR3 length equals 16 residues. This chain's CDR3 is CASSSNRDNSYNEQFF. The CDR3 DNA sequence: TGTGCCAGCTCGTCGAACCGGGACAACTCCTACAATGAGCAGTTCTTC.

V usage is TRBV28 and J usage is TRBJ2-1; 7 nucleotides match TRBD2. The germline gives CDR1 MDHEN, CDR2 SYDVKM. The junction had 11 bases not matched to a gene; V was cut back by 4 bases and J by 2 bases. CDR3 size: 17 residues. The CDR3 DNA is TGTGCCAGCAGTTCACCCACGGGGCGGGGGACCTACAATGAGCAGTTCTTC. This encodes CASSSPTGRGTYNEQFF.

The V call is TRBV29-1, the J call TRBJ2-1; 11 bases line up with TRBD2. This CDR3 spans 15 amino acids. Trimming at V came to 5 bases and at J to 4 bases, leaving 7 bases not matched to a gene. From germline, CDR1 is SQVTM and CDR2 ANQGSEA. The CDR3: CSVTGTSGPYNEQFF. The CDR3 DNA reads as TGCAGCGTTACTGGGACTAGCGGCCCTTACAATGAGCAGTTCTTC.

This chain uses TRBV6-5 with TRBJ2-2; a possible D gene is TRBD2 (5 bases). V was pared by 4 bases and J by 5 bases, with 14 bases between. In germline, CDR1 is MNHEY, CDR2 SVGAGI. The CDR3 spans 15 residues. CDR3 residues: CASSSKRRKTGELFF. In DNA form, the CDR3 reads TGTGCCAGCAGTTCTAAGCGGAGGAAGACCGGGGAGCTGTTTTTT.

J is TRBJ2-2 and V is TRBV10-3; D unclear. Germline V gene data show CDR1 as ENHRY and CDR2 as SYGVKD. Trimming removed 10 bases at V and 5 bases at J, with 11 bases between. The CDR3 has 12 residues. This CDR3 is CATRFDTGELFF. CDR3 sequence (DNA): TGTGCCACCCGATTCGATACCGGGGAGCTGTTTTTT.

This chain joins TRBV2 and TRBJ2-3; D may be TRBD1 or TRBD2 (5 bases each). This CDR3 spans 16 amino acids. CDR1 is SNHLY and CDR2 is FYNNEI in the germline V gene. V gave up 6 bases and J gave up 5 bases, with 21 bases separating them. CDR3 DNA sequence: TGTGCCAGCAGGGGGGAAGCCCGAGAGACGGGAGATACGCAGTATTTT. Translating gives CASRGEARETGDTQYF.

A note on this clone: This specimen includes other DNA sequences encoding the same CDR3. The gene calls are TRBV9 and TRBJ1-5; the D gene is possibly TRBD1 (6 bases). With 3 bases removed from V and 4 bases from J, the gap between germline ends came to 11 bases. Germline V lookup: CDR1 SGDLS, CDR2 YYNGEE. The CDR3 extends over 14 amino acids. The CDR3 DNA sequence: TGTGCCAGCAGCGCGGACAGCAATAATCAGCCCCAGCATTTT. It yields the protein CASSADSNNQPQHF.

CDR3: CASSPQGLAGDNEQFF. The CDR3 DNA reads TGCGCCAGCAGCCCCCAGGGACTAGCGGGAGACAATGAGCAGTTCTTC. The rearrangement links TRBV4-1 to TRBJ2-1, with TRBD2 matching 14 bases. There are 16 residues in the CDR3. The V and J ends lost 4 bases and 5 bases, in that order; junction bases with no gene match: 4. Germline CDR1 and CDR2: MGHRA and YSYEKL.

The genes are TRBV10-3 and TRBJ2-1; D not certain. The CDR3 totals 13 residues. CDR1 is ENHRY and CDR2 is SYGVKD in the germline V gene. V was trimmed by 2 bases and J by 4 bases, leaving 6 bases between them. CDR3 sequence: CAISEDEYNEQFF. In DNA, the CDR3 is TGTGCCATCAGTGAGGACGAGTACAATGAGCAGTTCTTC.

The V call is TRBV5-1, the J call TRBJ2-4, with a tentative D call TRBD1 (5 bases). The V gene's germline CDR1 is SGHRS and CDR2 YFSETQ. The CDR3 length is 16 residues. With 0 bases removed from V and 6 bases from J, the gap between germline ends came to 16 bases. The CDR3 is CASSLVVGRAGNIQYF. Written as DNA, the CDR3 is TGCGCCAGCAGCTTGGTTGTTGGCAGGGCTGGAAACATTCAGTACTTC.

The V gene is TRBV2, the J gene TRBJ1-5; 11 bases fit TRBD1. There are 15 residues in the CDR3. Germline V gene lookup returns CDR1 SNHLY and CDR2 FYNNEI. V was clipped by 8 bases and J by 6 bases; unmatched bases: 9. The CDR3 region is CASFDQGQGVQPQHF. CDR3 sequence (DNA): TGTGCCAGCTTCGACCAGGGACAGGGGGTTCAGCCCCAGCATTTT.

In this sample, this clone turned up once. The rearrangement joins TRBV11-2 to TRBJ2-7; 8 bases fit TRBD2. CDR1 is SGHAT, CDR2 FQNNGV, per germline. This CDR3 contains 13 residues. V gave up 5 bases and J gave up 4 bases; unmatched junction bases: 4. The CDR3 here is CASSQTGGYEQYF. The CDR3 nucleotides are TGTGCCAGCAGCCAAACGGGGGGGTACGAGCAGTACTTC.

This chain uses TRBV6-1 with TRBJ1-5, with D unresolved. The CDR3 covers 17 residues. From germline, CDR1 is MNHNS and CDR2 SASEGT. V was shortened by 4 bases and J by 4 bases, with 20 bases between the two germline ends. CDR3 DNA: TGTGCCAGCAGTGCGACTGTTAGTCTTTCCTTTAATCAGCCCCAGCATTTT. This sequence encodes CASSATVSLSFNQPQHF.

The chain employs TRBV7-9 and TRBJ2-5, with TRBD1 matching over 9 bases. Trimming cost V 4 bases and J 2 bases; bases outside gene matches: 5. Germline-derived CDR1 and CDR2 are SEHNR and FQNEAQ (reference sequence). This CDR3 contains 15 residues. This CDR3 reads CASSSRDREQETQYF. Written as DNA, the CDR3 is TGTGCCAGCAGCTCCCGGGACAGGGAACAAGAGACCCAGTACTTC.